The present TCR beta chain was sequenced within a study of blood T cell repertoires in COVID-19. V lost 3 bases to trimming and J lost 5 bases; unmatched junction nucleotides: 4. This CDR3 contains 14 residues. Germline CDR1 MGHRA, CDR2 YSYEKL. Participants spanned ages about 18 to 90 years and resided in 24 US areas. Cohort allocation depended upon clinical history that participants reported. As processed by the authors: Nucleated cell counts were estimated from reference gene primer amplification. Sequencing used immunoSEQ multiplex PCR; TCRdb keeps in-frame clones, though not all of them. Clonal size and the V and J genes are those of that table, whereas D and trimming came from the DNA. The profile shows 210,000 or so clones, 75% to 90% of them singletons.

Sample: PBMCs or T cells enriched from blood (not recorded which). This sequence originates from a woman aged 25 to 39 who had been exposed to COVID-19. The chain carries TRBV4-1 and TRBJ1-5, with 7 nucleotides matching TRBD1. The CDR3 region is CASSHRQGDQPQHF. The CDR3 DNA sequence: TGCGCCAGCAGCCACCGTCAGGGGGATCAGCCCCAGCATTTT.